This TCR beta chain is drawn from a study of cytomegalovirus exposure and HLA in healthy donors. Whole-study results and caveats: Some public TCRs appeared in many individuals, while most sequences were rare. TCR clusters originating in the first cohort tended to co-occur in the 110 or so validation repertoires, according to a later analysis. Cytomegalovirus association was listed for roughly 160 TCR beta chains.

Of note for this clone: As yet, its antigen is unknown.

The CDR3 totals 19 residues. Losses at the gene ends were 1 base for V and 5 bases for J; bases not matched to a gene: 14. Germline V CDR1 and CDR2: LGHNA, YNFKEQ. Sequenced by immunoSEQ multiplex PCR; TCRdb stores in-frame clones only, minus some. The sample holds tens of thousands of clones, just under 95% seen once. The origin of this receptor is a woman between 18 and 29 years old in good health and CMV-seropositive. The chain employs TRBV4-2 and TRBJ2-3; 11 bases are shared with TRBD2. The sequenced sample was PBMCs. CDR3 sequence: CASSQGDLAGGSLGDTQYF. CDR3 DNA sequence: TGTGCCAGCAGCCAAGGGGACCTAGCGGGGGGCTCCCTGGGAGATACGCAGTATTTT.